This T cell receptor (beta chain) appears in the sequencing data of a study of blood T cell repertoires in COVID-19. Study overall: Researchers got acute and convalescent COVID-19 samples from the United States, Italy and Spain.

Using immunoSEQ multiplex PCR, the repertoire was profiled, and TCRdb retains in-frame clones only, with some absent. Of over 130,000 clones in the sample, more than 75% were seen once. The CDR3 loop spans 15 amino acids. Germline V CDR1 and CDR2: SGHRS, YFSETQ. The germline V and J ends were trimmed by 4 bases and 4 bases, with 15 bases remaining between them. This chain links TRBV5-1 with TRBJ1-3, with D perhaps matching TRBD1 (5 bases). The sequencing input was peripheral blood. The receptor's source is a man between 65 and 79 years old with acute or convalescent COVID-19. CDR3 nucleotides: TGCGCCAGCAGCCCTTCGCAGGGAGGCGGAAACACCATATATTTT. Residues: CASSPSQGGGNTIYF.